This passage covers 8 T cell receptor beta chains from one sample sequenced in a study of CXCR3-negative and CXCR3-positive naive CD8 T cells. TRB cDNA was prepared as libraries by UMI-labeled 5' RACE. TCRdb re-called the 5' RACE reads and shows each CDR3 protein once, DNA omitted. The sample is made up of thousands of distinct CDR3 sequences, and the top ten hold almost 1.5% of it. Specimen: naive CXCR3- CD8+ T cells from blood. Subset here: CD45RO-CCR7+CD27+CD95- naive CD8+ T cells lacking CXCR3 (TNR3-). These receptors all come from a human donor in good health. Some clones in this sample may be carry-over from other donors' samples.

This clonotype counts as medium-sized by frequency. The rearrangement joins TRBV2 to TRBJ2-1; TCRdb calls TRBD2, which cannot be checked without DNA. Germline-derived CDR1 and CDR2 are SNHLY and FYNNEI. This CDR3 spans 16 amino acids. The CDR3 loop reads CASSELEGSSYNEQFF.

This clonotype is deemed medium-sized by its frequency. This chain connects TRBV29-1 to TRBJ2-1. The CDR3 has 14 amino acids. Germline CDR1 reads SQVTM; CDR2 reads ANQGSEA. CDR3 region: CSVRTVSSYNEQFF.

J is TRBJ2-5 and V is TRBV6-6. The germline CDR1 and CDR2 sequences are MNHNY and SVGAGI (reference sequence). The CDR3 has 13 amino acids. The CDR3 loop reads CASSDDREETQYF.

The chain recombines TRBV5-6 with TRBJ2-4; absent DNA, TCRdb's TRBD1 call cannot be checked. CDR1 and CDR2 from the germline V gene are SGHDT and YYEEEE. CDR3 length equals 15 residues. CDR3 amino acids: CASSGITGGTNIQYF.

This clonotype is classed as medium-sized (0.01 to 0.1%) by frequency. The gene calls are TRBV14 and TRBJ2-1; lacking DNA, the TRBD2 call made by TCRdb goes unchecked. This CDR3 has 16 amino acids. The germline CDR1 and CDR2 sequences are SGHDN and FVKESK. CDR3 protein: CASSTSFSGTSDEQFF.

Frequency places this clonotype as medium-sized. The genes are TRBV29-1 and TRBJ2-5; there is no DNA to check the TCRdb D call of TRBD1. This CDR3 has 14 amino acids. Looked up from germline, CDR1 is SQVTM and CDR2 is ANQGSEA. This chain's CDR3 is CSVATGYSGETQYF. Together with reference TRBV29-1 and TRBJ2-5, the CDR3 gives the full variable domain: SAVISQKPSRDICQRGTSLTIQCQVDSQVTMMFWYRQQPGQSLTLIATANQGSEATYESGFVIDKFPISRPNLTFSTLTVSNMSPEDSSIYLCSVATGYSGETQYFGPGTRLLVL.

This clonotype is deemed medium-sized (0.01 to 0.1%) by its frequency. The gene calls are TRBV5-1 and TRBJ2-5; lacking DNA, the TRBD1 call made by TCRdb goes unchecked. Germline V CDR1 and CDR2: SGHRS, YFSETQ. The CDR3 runs to 15 residues. The CDR3: CASSQGTASQETQYF.

The chain combines TRBV29-1 with TRBJ1-2. This CDR3 comprises 11 residues. In germline, CDR1 is SQVTM, CDR2 ANQGSEA. This CDR3 reads CSVEEDYGYTF. The full variable domain, in which reference TRBV29-1 and TRBJ1-2 provide the parts outside the CDR3, is SAVISQKPSRDICQRGTSLTIQCQVDSQVTMMFWYRQQPGQSLTLIATANQGSEATYESGFVIDKFPISRPNLTFSTLTVSNMSPEDSSIYLCSVEEDYGYTFGSGTRLTVV.